This T cell receptor (beta chain) was recorded in a study of human T cells and chemical hapten exposure. Study-wide results and limits: There were significantly more large CDR3 similarity clusters among expanded TCRs than among controls. TCRs exceeding a frequency of 1 in 1000 stayed unchanged under DPC sensitization.

How the authors handled the data: Sampled TCR counts reached a median of 95,638 per sample, with values ranging from 23,224 to 690,600. TCRdb reprocessed the RACE reads with MiXCR, giving one entry per CDR3 protein. The authors' filters were not applied to this entry. Here the sample spans tens of thousands of distinct CDR3 sequences, 10% to 15% being singletons. Germline loops: CDR1 MNHEY, CDR2 SVGEGT. This CDR3 comprises 17 residues. Time point defined: patch test 3, about 24 weeks after DPC sensitization. Treatment given: therapeutic diphenylcyclopropenone sensitization with weekly scalp DPC. Regarding this clonotype: The antigen is undetermined. The germline gene is not matched at one end of the junction; a read error may be the cause.

The origin of this receptor is a woman aged 45-65 years with alopecia areata. Some clones in this sample may be carry-over from other donors' samples. V usage is TRBV6-2 or TRBV6-3 and J usage is TRBJ2-2; 12 bases fit TRBD2. This specimen consisted of whole blood, obtained in connection with sensitization to the hapten diphenylcyclopropenone (DPC). CDR3 sequence reads: CVSTRSSGRAGTGELFF. In DNA form, the CDR3 reads TGTGTCAGCACCAGATCTAGCGGGAGGGCCGGCACCGGGGAGCTGTTTTTT.